The clone carrying this TCR beta chain was picked up one time. According to the study, genomic DNA was the template for TCR beta VDJ and CDR3 profiling. Each CDR3 protein is one row after TCRdb ran MiXCR on the reads. The repertoire includes roughly 98,000 distinct CDR3 sequences, around 62% of them detected once, and roughly 60% sits in the top ten. This entry belongs to a study of CD8+CD57+ T cells in acquired aplastic anemia. Sequencing was done on patients that had shown CD8+CD57+ cell expansion by flow cytometry. CDR1 is SNHLY, CDR2 FYNNEI, per germline. Trimming cost V 6 bases and J 2 bases; bases outside gene matches: 8. The CDR3 runs to 15 residues.

This sequence joins TRBV2 and TRBJ2-7; TRBD1 matches 9 bases. The clonotype was recovered from a human donor with aplastic anemia. The sequenced material came from sorted CD4+, CD8+, or CD8+CD57+ T cells (not recorded which) from PBMCs. As DNA, the CDR3 is TGTGCCAGCAGAAAGGGGACAGGGAACCCCTACGAGCAGTACTTC. Translating gives CASRKGTGNPYEQYF.